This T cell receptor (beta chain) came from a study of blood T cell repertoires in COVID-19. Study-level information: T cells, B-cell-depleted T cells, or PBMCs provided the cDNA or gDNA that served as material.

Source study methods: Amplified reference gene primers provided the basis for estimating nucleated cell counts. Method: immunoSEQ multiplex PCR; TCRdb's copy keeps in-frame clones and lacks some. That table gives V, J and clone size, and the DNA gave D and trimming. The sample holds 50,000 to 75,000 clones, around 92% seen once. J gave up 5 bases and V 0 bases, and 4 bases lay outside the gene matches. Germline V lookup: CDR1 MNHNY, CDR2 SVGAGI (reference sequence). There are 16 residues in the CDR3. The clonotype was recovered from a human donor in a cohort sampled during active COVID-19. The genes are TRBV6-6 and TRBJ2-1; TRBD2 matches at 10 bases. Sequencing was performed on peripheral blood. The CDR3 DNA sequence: TGTGCCAGCAGTTACTCGTTAGCGGGGGGCCACAATGAGCAGTTCTTC. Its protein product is CASSYSLAGGHNEQFF.